The 19 T cell receptor beta chains below come from one sample, sequenced in a study of cytomegalovirus exposure and HLA in healthy donors. In the PCR, 60 Vbeta and 13 Jbeta primers were used. TCRdb keeps only in-frame clones here, not all; method: immunoSEQ multiplex PCR. The data show hundreds of thousands of clones, with about 87% seen just once and about 2.3% held by the top ten. The sequenced sample consisted of PBMCs. These receptors were taken from a young woman in good health and CMV-seronegative.

This sequence joins TRBV7-9 and TRBJ1-4, with TRBD1 matching 7 bases. Trimming at V came to 5 bases and at J to 3 bases, leaving 3 bases not matched to a gene. Germline-derived CDR1 and CDR2 are SEHNR and FQNEAQ (reference sequence). This CDR3 is built from 14 residues. CDR3 nucleotides: TGTGCCAGCAGCCGGACAGGCTCTAATGAAAAACTGTTTTTT. This sequence encodes CASSRTGSNEKLFF.

The genes are TRBV16 and TRBJ1-2; no definite D call. Per the germline V gene, CDR1 is KGHSY and CDR2 is FQNENV. This CDR3 is 11 amino acids long. Trimming removed 4 bases at V and 8 bases at J, with 8 bases between. CDR3 coding DNA: TGTGCCAGCAGCCCAGATGTGGGCTACACCTTC. Amino acid sequence: CASSPDVGYTF.

The chain joins TRBV28 to TRBJ2-7; D unresolved. The V end was cut by 7 bases, the J end by 2 bases, with 12 bases between. Germline V CDR1 and CDR2: MDHEN, SYDVKM. The CDR3 runs 13 residues. Written as DNA, the CDR3 is TGTGCCAGCATAACGGAGTCCCCCTACGAGCAGTACTTC. Translated: CASITESPYEQYF.

The V call is TRBV30, the J call TRBJ1-5, with unresolved D. Per germline, CDR1 GTSNPN and CDR2 SVGIG (reference sequence). V shed 2 bases and J shed 4 bases, with 9 bases lying between them. CDR3 length: 13 residues. CDR3 protein: CAWSLAENQPQHF. CDR3 nucleotide sequence: TGTGCCTGGAGTTTGGCAGAAAATCAGCCCCAGCATTTT. Full variable domain (remainder filled in from reference TRBV30 and TRBJ1-5): SQTIHQWPATLVQPVGSPLSLECTVEGTSNPNLYWYRQAAGRGLQLLFYSVGIGQISSEVPQNLSASRPQDRQFILSSKKLLLSDSGFYLCAWSLAENQPQHFGDGTRLSIL.

The chain employs TRBV29-1 and TRBJ2-7; D ambiguous. Germline V CDR1 and CDR2: SQVTM, ANQGSEA. This CDR3 contains 10 residues. V shed 1 base and J shed 5 bases, with 3 bases lying between them. Here the CDR3 reads CSVEGHEQYF. Here the CDR3 DNA reads TGCAGCGTTGAAGGGCACGAGCAGTACTTC.

The chain uses TRBV19 and TRBJ2-7, with TRBD2 identical over 14 bases. The CDR3 is made up of 14 amino acids. With 4 bases clipped from V and 6 bases from J, the junction kept 2 bases outside the gene matches. The V gene's germline CDR1 is LNHDA and CDR2 SQIVND (reference sequence). This chain's CDR3 is CASSTGLAGAEQYF. CDR3 sequence (DNA): TGTGCCAGTAGTACGGGACTAGCGGGGGCCGAGCAGTACTTC.

About this clone itself: The identical CDR3 is also encoded by other nucleotide sequences in the sample. J is TRBJ1-1 and V is TRBV5-1; perhaps TRBD1 as D (6 bases). CDR3 length: 13 amino acids. Germline CDR1 reads SGHRS; CDR2 reads YFSETQ. With 3 bases removed from V and 1 base from J, the gap between germline ends came to 7 bases. The CDR3: CASSSGQNTEAFF. The CDR3 DNA follows: TGCGCCAGCAGCTCGGGACAGAACACTGAAGCTTTCTTT.

About this clone itself: This specimen includes other DNA sequences encoding the same CDR3. The chain joins TRBV5-4 to TRBJ2-3; D is possibly TRBD1 (5 bases). V shed 0 bases and J shed 2 bases, with 7 bases lying between them. The CDR3 runs to 14 residues. CDR1 and CDR2 (germline): SGHNT, YYREEE (reference sequence). CDR3 nucleotide sequence: TGTGCCAGCAGCTTGGGACAGTCCACAGATACGCAGTATTTT. It translates to CASSLGQSTDTQYF.

The gene calls are TRBV5-4 and TRBJ2-3; possibly TRBD2 for D (5 bases). Trimming left V 3 bases short and J 2 bases short, with 19 bases between. Germline V gene data show CDR1 as SGHNT and CDR2 as YYREEE (reference sequence). The CDR3 consists of 17 residues. The CDR3 spells CASSSTHSGKATDTQYF. DNA for the CDR3: TGTGCCAGCAGCTCAACTCACTCCGGGAAGGCCACAGATACGCAGTATTTT.

This chain links TRBV5-1 with TRBJ1-1; D not certain. In germline, CDR1 is SGHRS, CDR2 YFSETQ. The CDR3 is 17 residues long. Trimming took off 0 bases at V and 0 bases at J, with 15 bases between the two ends. The CDR3 DNA is TGCGCCAGCAGCTTGGTGATCGGTACAGATATGAACACTGAAGCTTTCTTT. This sequence encodes CASSLVIGTDMNTEAFF.

The genes are TRBV6-5 and TRBJ1-5; no definite D call. The CDR3 runs 15 residues. Germline lookup yields CDR1 MNHEY and CDR2 SVGAGI. V was clipped by 6 bases and J by 0 bases, with 12 bases between them. CDR3 bases: TGTGCCAGCAGGCCAAGGGAGTATAGCAATCAGCCCCAGCATTTT. Encoded protein: CASRPREYSNQPQHF.

The chain has TRBV18 and TRBJ1-2, with TRBD1 matching 9 bases. The CDR3 has 15 amino acids. The trim removed 6 bases at V and 7 bases at J, leaving 12 bases unmatched. Germline V CDR1 and CDR2: KGHSH, LQKENI. The CDR3 DNA sequence: TGTGCCAGCTCCCCTCAACCCCGGGACAGGGCTGGCTACACCTTC. Amino acid sequence: CASSPQPRDRAGYTF. Supplemented by reference TRBV18 and TRBJ1-2, the full variable domain reads NAGVMQNPRHLVRRRGQEARLRCSPMKGHSHVYWYRQLPEEGLKFMVYLQKENIIDESGMPKERFSAEFPKEGPSILRIQQVVRGDSAAYFCASSPQPRDRAGYTFGSGTRLTVV.

In nucleotides, the CDR3 is TGTGCCATCAGTGAGCATGTGAGGACAGGGCAAAACACTGAAGCTTTCTTT. It is translated as CAISEHVRTGQNTEAFF. The rearrangement joins TRBV10-3 to TRBJ1-1; TRBD1 matches at 8 bases. The length of the CDR3 is 17 residues. V dropped 2 bases and J dropped 2; count of bases not matched to a gene: 10. Germline CDR1 reads ENHRY; CDR2 reads SYGVKD.

The chain recombines TRBV7-3 with TRBJ1-2; D not resolved. The CDR3 runs to 13 residues. Trimming stripped 1 base from V and 8 bases from J, with 11 bases between. Germline CDR1 reads SGHTA; CDR2 reads FQGTGA. CDR3 sequence (DNA): TGTGCCAGCAGCTTAAGCGGGTTTACGGGCTACACCTTC. As protein: CASSLSGFTGYTF.

The chain combines TRBV9 with TRBJ2-5, with TRBD2 matching over 10 bases. Losses at the gene ends were 4 bases for V and 4 bases for J; bases not matched to a gene: 7. CDR1 is SGDLS and CDR2 is YYNGEE in the germline V gene. This CDR3 is 15 amino acids long. In DNA form, the CDR3 reads TGTGCCAGCAGCACTTGGACTAGCGGAGGAGAGACCCAGTACTTC. Its protein product is CASSTWTSGGETQYF. The variable domain in full, with the rest retrieved from reference TRBV9 and TRBJ2-5, is DSGVTQTPKHLITATGQRVTLRCSPRSGDLSVYWYQQSLDQGLQFLIQYYNGEERAKGNILERFSAQQFPDLHSELNLSSLELGDSALYFCASSTWTSGGETQYFGPGTRLLVL.

V gene TRBV21-1 combines with J gene TRBJ2-5; TRBD2 was called by the table and not checked on the DNA. TRBV21-1 has pseudogene status. The CDR3 contains 14 residues. For the CDR3, the DNA is TGTGCCAGCAGCGTCTCGGGGAAATTCGTGACCCAGTACTTC. This sequence encodes CASSVSGKFVTQYF.

V and J are TRBV6-5 and TRBJ2-5, with 7 bases fitting TRBD2. The J call may be mistaken, given a closer DNA end match to TRBJ2-7. The CDR3 runs to 14 residues. CDR1 is MNHEY and CDR2 is SVGAGI in the germline V gene. The CDR3 reads CASSYSVGRDEQYF. The DNA for the CDR3 is TGTGCCAGCAGTTACTCCGTGGGGAGGGACGAGCAGTACTTC.

The chain recombines TRBV18 with TRBJ2-7; 7 nucleotides match TRBD1. CDR1 and CDR2 (germline): KGHSH, LQKENI. The trim removed 6 bases at V and 1 base at J, leaving 9 bases unmatched. The CDR3 extends over 15 amino acids. This CDR3 reads CASSQVGDRSYEQYF. The CDR3 region has the DNA TGTGCCAGCTCTCAAGTCGGGGACAGATCCTACGAGCAGTACTTC.

This rearrangement joins TRBV15 to TRBJ2-2, with a tentative D call TRBD2 (5 bases). Germline values: CDR1 LNHNV, CDR2 YYDKDF (reference sequence). Trimming pared 2 bases from V and 8 bases from J, leaving 9 bases between. The CDR3 totals 13 residues. CDR3 in amino acids: CATSRKSGGELFF. The CDR3 DNA is TGTGCCACCAGCAGAAAAAGCGGAGGGGAGCTGTTTTTT. The complete variable domain, with remaining parts taken from reference TRBV15 and TRBJ2-2, reads DAMVIQNPRYQVTQFGKPVTLSCSQTLNHNVMYWYQQKSSQAPKLLFHYYDKDFNNEADTPDNFQSRRPNTSFCFLDIRSPGLGDTAMYLCATSRKSGGELFFGEGSRLTVL.